Following are 2 T cell receptor beta chains from one sample sequenced in a study of blood T cell repertoires in COVID-19. Here immunoSEQ multiplex PCR was the method, and the copy in TCRdb shows in-frame clones only, minus some. The profile shows about 270,000 clones, roughly 86% of them singletons. Sequencing was performed on PBMCs or T cells enriched from blood (not recorded which). These TCRs come from a woman aged 18-30 years who had recovered from COVID-19.

This rearrangement joins TRBV4-3 to TRBJ2-3, with unresolved D. The ends were cut back, 0 bases at V and 4 bases at J, with 11 bases in the middle. The CDR3 is 15 residues long. CDR1 LGHNA and CDR2 YSLEER come from the germline V gene. CDR3: CASSQEYRSSDTQYF. The CDR3 DNA follows: TGCGCCAGCAGCCAAGAGTATCGGAGCTCAGATACGCAGTATTTT.

This chain uses TRBV4-3 with TRBJ2-2; 9 nucleotides match TRBD1. CDR3 size: 20 residues. Germline CDR1 and CDR2: LGHNA and YSLEER. The trim removed 1 base at V and 6 bases at J, leaving 18 bases unmatched. DNA of the CDR3: TGCGCCAGCAGCCAAGTGTGGGACAGGGCATTCAAACTGGGGGCCGGGGAGCTGTTTTTT. Its translation is CASSQVWDRAFKLGAGELFF.